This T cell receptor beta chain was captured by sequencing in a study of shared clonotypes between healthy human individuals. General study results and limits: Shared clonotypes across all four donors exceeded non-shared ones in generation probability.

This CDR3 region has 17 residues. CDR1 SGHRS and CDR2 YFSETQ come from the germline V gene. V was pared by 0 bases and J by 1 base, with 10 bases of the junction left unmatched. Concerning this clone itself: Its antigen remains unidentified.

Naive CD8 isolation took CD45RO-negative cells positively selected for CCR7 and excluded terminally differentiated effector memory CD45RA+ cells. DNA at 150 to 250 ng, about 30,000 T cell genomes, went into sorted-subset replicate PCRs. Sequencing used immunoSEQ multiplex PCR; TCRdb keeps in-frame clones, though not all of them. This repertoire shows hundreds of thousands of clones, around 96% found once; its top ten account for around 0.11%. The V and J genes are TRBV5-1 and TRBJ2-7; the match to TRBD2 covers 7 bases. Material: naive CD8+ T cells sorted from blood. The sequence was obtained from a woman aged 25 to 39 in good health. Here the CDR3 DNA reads TGCGCCAGCAGCTTGGGGGCTAGCGGTTCTCTATCCTACGAGCAGTACTTC. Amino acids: CASSLGASGSLSYEQYF.